What follows is one T cell receptor beta chain and its context. No antigen is known for it. A read error may account for a junction end that differs from germline. The record originates from a study of graft-versus-host responses after intestinal transplantation. Study summary: All of the recipients had induction that used anti-thymocyte globulin, then tacrolimus and steroids for two to four years.

Study-wide points: GvH clonotypes were identified within recipient marrow, with a subset emerging first in ileum or blood. Across patients carrying graft-donor T cell macrochimerism, allografts held high graft-versus-host to host-versus-graft clonal ratios.

TCRdb keeps only in-frame clones here, not all; method: immunoSEQ multiplex PCR. The sample contains some 45,000 clones, 75% to 95% of which appear only once. Germline values: CDR1 SGHVS, CDR2 FNYEAQ. The CDR3 covers 16 residues. The sequenced sample was PBMCs, obtained 524 days after transplant. The gene calls are TRBV7-6 and TRBJ2-3; TRBD2 matches 13 bases. The receptor was derived from a human patient who received an intestinal transplant, so some T cells may come from the graft donor. The CDR3 region is CASSLGTSGSKDTQYF. Written as DNA, the CDR3 is TGTGCCAGCAGCTTAGGGACTAGCGGGAGCAAAGATACGCAGTATTTT.